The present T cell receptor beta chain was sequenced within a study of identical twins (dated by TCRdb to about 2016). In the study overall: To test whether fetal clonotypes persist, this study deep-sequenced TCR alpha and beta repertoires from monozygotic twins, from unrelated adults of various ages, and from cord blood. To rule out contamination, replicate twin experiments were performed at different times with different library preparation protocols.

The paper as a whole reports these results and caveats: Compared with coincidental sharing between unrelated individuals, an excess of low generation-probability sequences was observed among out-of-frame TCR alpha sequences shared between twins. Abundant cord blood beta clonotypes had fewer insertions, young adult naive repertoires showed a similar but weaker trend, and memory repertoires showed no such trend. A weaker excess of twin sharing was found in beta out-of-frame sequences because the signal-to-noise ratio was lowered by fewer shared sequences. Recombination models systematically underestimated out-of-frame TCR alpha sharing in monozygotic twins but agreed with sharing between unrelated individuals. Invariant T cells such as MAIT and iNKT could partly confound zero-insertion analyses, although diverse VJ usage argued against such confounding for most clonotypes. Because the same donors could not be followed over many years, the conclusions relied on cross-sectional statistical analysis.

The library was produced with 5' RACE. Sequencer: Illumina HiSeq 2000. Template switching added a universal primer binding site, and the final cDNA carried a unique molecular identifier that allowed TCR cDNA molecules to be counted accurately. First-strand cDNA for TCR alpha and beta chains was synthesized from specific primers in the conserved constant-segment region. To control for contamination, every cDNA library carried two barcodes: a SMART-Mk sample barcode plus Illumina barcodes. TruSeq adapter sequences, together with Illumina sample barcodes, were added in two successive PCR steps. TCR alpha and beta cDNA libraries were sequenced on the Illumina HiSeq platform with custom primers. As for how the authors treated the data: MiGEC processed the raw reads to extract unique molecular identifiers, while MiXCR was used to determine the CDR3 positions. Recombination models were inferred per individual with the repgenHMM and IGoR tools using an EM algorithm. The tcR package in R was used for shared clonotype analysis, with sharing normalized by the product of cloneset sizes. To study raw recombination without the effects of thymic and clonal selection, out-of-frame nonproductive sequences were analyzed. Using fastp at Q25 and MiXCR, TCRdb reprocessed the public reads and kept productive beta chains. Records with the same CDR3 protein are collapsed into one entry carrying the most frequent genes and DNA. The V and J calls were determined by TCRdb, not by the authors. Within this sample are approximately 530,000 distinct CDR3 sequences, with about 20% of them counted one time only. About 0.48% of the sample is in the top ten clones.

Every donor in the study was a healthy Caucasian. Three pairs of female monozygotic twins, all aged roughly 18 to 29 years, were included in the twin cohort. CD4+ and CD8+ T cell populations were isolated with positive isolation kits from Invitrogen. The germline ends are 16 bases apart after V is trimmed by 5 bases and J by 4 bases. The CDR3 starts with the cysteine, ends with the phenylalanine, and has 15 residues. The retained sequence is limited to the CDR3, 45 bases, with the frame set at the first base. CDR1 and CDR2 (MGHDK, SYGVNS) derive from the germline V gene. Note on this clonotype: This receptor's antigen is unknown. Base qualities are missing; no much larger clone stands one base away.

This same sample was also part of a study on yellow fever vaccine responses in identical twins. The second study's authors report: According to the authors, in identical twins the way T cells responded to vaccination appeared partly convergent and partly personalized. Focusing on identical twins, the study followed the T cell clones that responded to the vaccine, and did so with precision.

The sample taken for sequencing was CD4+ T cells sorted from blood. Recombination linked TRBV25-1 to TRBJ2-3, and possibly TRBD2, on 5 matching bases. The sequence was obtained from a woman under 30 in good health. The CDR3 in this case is CASSYGAEESDTQYF. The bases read TGTGCCAGCAGTTACGGAGCGGAAGAGTCAGATACGCAGTATTTT.